This T cell receptor beta chain was identified during a study of Tregs in tolerant kidney transplant recipients. This CDR3 contains 16 residues. The junction had 10 bases not matched to a gene; V was cut back by 2 bases and J by 7 bases. Germline assignment: CDR1 MDHEN and CDR2 SYDVKM. Sequenced by immunoSEQ multiplex PCR; TCRdb stores in-frame clones only, minus some. The sample has roughly 80,000 clones, over 75% seen once; the top ten hold 1.6%. Related graft donors supplied nonmyeloablative bone marrow transplants, and mixed chimerism was transient. CD4+CD25+CD127- Tregs, CD4+CD25- non-Tregs, CD4 and CD8 cells were sorted. In the case of this clone: Its target is not known.

Study results and caveats: This study did not directly address biological reproducibility.

This chain connects TRBV28 to TRBJ2-5; 10 bases are a match to TRBD2. This receptor was obtained from a human patient who received a combined kidney and bone marrow transplant. Part of the T cell pool may stem from the graft donor. The input for sequencing was CD4+ T cells from blood (PBMCs), taken 24 months after the transplant. The CDR3 here is CASSLPPSGGRRTQYF. The CDR3 nucleotides read TGTGCCAGCAGTTTACCGCCTAGCGGGGGACGACGGACCCAGTACTTC.